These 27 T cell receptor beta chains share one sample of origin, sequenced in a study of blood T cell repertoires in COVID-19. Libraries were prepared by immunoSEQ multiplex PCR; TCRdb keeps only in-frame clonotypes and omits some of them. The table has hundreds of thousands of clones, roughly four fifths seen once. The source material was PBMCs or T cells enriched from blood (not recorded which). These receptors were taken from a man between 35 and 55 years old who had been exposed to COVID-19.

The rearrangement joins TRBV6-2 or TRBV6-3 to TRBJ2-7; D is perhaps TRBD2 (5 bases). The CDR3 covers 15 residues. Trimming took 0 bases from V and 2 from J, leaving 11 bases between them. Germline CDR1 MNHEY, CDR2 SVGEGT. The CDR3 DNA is TGTGCCAGCAGTTACTCCGAGCGGTCAACCTACGAGCAGTACTTC. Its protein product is CASSYSERSTYEQYF.

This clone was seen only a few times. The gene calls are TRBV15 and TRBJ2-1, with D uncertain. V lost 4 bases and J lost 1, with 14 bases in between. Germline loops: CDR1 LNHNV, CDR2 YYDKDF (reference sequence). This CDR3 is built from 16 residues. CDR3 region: CATSTPASSSYNEQFF. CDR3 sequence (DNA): TGTGCCACCAGCACCCCCGCTAGTTCTTCCTACAATGAGCAGTTCTTC.

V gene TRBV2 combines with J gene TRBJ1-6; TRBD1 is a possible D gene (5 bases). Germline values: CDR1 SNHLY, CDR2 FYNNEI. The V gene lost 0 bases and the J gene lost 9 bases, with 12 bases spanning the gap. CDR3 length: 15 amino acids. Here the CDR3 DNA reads TGTGCCAGCAGTGAAGCGCTGGTAGGGGTTTCACCCCTCCACTTT. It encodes CASSEALVGVSPLHF.

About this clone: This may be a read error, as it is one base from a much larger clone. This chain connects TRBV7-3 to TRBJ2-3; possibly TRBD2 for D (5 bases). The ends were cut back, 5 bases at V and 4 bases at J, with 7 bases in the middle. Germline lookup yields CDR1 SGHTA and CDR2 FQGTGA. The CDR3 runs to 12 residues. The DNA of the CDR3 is TGTGCCAGCAGCCCCGGGGCAGATACGCAGTATTTT. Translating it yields CASSPGADTQYF.

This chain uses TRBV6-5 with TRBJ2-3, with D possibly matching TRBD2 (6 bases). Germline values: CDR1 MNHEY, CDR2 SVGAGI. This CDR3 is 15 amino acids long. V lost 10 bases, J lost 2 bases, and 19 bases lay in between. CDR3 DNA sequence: TGTGCCACCGCGGGACTCAATGGGGTCACAGATACGCAGTATTTT. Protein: CATAGLNGVTDTQYF.

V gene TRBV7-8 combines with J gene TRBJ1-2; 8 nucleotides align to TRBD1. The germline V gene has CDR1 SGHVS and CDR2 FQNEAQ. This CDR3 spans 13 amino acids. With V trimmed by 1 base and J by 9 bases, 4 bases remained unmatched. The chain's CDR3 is CASSLDRGGSYTF. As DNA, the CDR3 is TGTGCCAGCAGCTTAGACAGGGGGGGCAGCTACACCTTC.

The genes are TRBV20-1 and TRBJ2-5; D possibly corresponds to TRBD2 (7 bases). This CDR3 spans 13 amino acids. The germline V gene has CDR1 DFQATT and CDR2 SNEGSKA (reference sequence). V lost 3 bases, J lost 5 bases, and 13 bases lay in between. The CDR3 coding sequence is TGCAGTGCTAGTGAGGGGGGGATGGAGACCCAGTACTTC. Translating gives CSASEGGMETQYF.

The CDR3 DNA reads as TGTGCCAGCAGACCACAGATACAAGAGACCCAGTACTTC. Translation gives CASRPQIQETQYF. The chain joins TRBV21-1 to TRBJ2-5; the table assigns TRBD1, which was not confirmed against the DNA. TRBV21-1 is given as a pseudogene. The length of the CDR3 is 13 residues.

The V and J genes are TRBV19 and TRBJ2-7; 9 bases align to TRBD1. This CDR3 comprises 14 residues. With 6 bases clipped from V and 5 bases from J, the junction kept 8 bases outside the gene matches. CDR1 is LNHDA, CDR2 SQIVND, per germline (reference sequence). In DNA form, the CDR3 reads TGTGCCAGTAGGGTAGGGACAGGGTTCGACGAGCAGTACTTC. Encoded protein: CASRVGTGFDEQYF.

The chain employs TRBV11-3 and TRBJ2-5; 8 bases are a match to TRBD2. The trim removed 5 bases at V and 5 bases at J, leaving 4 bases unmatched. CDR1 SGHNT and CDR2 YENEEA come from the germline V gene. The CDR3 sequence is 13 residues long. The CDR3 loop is CASSPGLGETQYF. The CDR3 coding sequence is TGTGCCAGCAGCCCGGGACTAGGGGAGACCCAGTACTTC.

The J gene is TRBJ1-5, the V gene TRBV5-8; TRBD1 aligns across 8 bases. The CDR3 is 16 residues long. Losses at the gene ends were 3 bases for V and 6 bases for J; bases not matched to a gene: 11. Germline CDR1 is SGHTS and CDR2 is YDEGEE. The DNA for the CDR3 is TGTGCCAGCAGCTCCGGACAGGGAACCCCAATTCAGCCCCAGCATTTT. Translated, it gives CASSSGQGTPIQPQHF.

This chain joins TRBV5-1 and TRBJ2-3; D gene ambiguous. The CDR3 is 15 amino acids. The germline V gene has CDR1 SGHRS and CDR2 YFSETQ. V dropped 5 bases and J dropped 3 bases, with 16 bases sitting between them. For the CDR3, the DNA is TGCGCCAGCAGGAACACTCCGGCGGTAACAGATACGCAGTATTTT. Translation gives CASRNTPAVTDTQYF.

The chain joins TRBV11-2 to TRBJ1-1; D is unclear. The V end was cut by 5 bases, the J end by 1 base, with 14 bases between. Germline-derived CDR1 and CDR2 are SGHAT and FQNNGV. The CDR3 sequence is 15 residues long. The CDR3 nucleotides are TGTGCCAGCAGCCCTCGGAGTATCAGGAACACTGAAGCTTTCTTT. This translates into CASSPRSIRNTEAFF.

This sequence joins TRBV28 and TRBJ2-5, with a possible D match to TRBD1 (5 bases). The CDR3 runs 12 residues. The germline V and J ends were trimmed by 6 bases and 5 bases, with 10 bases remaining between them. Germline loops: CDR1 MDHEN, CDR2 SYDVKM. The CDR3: CASSGPGETQYF. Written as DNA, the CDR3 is TGTGCCAGCAGCGGACCAGGGGAGACCCAGTACTTC. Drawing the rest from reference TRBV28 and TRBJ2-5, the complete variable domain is DVKVTQSSRYLVKRTGEKVFLECVQDMDHENMFWYRQDPGLGLRLIYFSYDVKMKEKGDIPEGYSVSREKKERFSLILESASTNQTSMYLCASSGPGETQYFGPGTRLLVL.

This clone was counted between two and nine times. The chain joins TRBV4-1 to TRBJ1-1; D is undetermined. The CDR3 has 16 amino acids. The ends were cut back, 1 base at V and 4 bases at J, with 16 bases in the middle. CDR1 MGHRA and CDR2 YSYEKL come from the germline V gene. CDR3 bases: TGCGCCAGCAGCCAAGGTGGGCTTGTAATAGGCACTGAAGCTTTCTTT. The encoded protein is CASSQGGLVIGTEAFF.

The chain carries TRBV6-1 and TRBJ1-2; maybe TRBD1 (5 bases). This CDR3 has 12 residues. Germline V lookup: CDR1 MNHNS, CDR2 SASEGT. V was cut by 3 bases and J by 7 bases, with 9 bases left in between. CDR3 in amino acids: CASSDRVSGYTF. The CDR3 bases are TGTGCCAGCAGTGACAGGGTTAGTGGCTACACCTTC.

CDR3 in amino acids: CSVDRGGDAEAFF. The DNA for the CDR3 is TGCAGCGTTGACAGGGGCGGAGACGCTGAAGCTTTCTTT. The V and J genes are TRBV29-1 and TRBJ1-1; tentative D call: TRBD1 (6 bases). Trimming cost V 3 bases and J 6 bases, with 14 bases left between them. Germline V CDR1 and CDR2: SQVTM, ANQGSEA. This CDR3 contains 13 residues.

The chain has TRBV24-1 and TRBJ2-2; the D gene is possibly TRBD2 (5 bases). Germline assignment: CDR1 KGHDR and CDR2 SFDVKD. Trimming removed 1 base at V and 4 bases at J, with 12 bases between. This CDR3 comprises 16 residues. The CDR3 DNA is TGTGCCACCAGTGATTTTGGGTTGGGAGCCACCGGGGAGCTGTTTTTT. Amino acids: CATSDFGLGATGELFF.

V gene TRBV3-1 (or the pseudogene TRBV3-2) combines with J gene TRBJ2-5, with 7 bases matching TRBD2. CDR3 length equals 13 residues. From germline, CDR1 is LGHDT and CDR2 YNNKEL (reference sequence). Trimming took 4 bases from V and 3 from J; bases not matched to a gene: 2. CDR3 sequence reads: CASSLLAEETQYF. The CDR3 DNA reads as TGTGCCAGCAGCCTCCTAGCGGAAGAGACCCAGTACTTC.

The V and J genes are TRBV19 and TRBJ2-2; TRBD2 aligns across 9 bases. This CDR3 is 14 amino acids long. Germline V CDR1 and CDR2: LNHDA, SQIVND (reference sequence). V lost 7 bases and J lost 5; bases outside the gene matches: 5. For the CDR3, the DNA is TGTGCCAGTATTGGGACTAGCAGAACCGGGGAGCTGTTTTTT. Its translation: CASIGTSRTGELFF.

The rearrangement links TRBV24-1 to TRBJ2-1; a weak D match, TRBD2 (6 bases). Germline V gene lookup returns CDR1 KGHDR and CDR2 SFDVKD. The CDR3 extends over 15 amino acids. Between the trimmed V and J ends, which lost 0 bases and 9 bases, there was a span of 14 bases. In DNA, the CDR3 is TGTGCCACCAGTGATTTGTCCGGAAGCGGGCGTGAGCAGTTCTTC. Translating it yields CATSDLSGSGREQFF.

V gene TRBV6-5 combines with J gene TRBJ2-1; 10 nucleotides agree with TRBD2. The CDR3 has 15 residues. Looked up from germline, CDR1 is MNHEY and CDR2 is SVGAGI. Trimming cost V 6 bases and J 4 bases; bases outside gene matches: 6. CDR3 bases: TGTGCCAGCAGCCCGACTAGCGGGTTTTACAATGAGCAGTTCTTC. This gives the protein CASSPTSGFYNEQFF.

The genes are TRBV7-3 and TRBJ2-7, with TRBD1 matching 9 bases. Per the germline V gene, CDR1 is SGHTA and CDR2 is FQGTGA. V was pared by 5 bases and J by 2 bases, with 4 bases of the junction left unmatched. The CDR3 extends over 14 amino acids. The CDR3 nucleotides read TGTGCCAGCAGCACACAGGGGGCTACCTACGAGCAGTACTTC. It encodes CASSTQGATYEQYF.

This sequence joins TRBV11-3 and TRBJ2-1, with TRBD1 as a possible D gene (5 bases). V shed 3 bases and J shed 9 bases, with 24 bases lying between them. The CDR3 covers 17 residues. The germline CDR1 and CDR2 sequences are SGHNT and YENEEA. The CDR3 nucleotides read TGTGCCAGCAGCTTGAGAGTTCTTTGGGGCGCTTCAGGTGAGCAGTTCTTC. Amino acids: CASSLRVLWGASGEQFF.

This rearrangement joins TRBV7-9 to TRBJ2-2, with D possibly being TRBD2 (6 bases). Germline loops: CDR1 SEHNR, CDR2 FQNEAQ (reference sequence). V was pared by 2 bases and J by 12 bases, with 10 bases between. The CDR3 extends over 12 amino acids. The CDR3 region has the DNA TGTGCCAGCAGCTTATACCGGGGGAAGCTGTTTTTT. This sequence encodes CASSLYRGKLFF.

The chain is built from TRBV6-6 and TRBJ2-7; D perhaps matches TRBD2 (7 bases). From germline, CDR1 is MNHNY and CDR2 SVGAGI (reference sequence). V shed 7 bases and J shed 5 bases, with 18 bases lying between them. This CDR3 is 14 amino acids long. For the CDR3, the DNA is TGTGCCAGCAAAGACGCAGGGGCGGGGGACGAGCAGTACTTC. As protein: CASKDAGAGDEQYF.

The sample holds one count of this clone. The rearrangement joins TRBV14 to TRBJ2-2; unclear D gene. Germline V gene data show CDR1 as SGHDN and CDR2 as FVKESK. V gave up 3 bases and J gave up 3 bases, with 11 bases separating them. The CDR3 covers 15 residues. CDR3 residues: CASSQRYFDTGELFF. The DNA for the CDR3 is TGTGCCAGCAGCCAGCGGTACTTCGACACCGGGGAGCTGTTTTTT.